This T cell receptor beta chain derives from a study of CD8+ T cells in alopecia areata. Study-wide context: Recipient mice, roughly 7-11-week-old female C3H/HeJ animals, received skin from approximately 6-12-month-old C3H/HeJ graft donors with spontaneous alopecia. General study results and limits: Relative to mice, TCR sharing across patients was less clear, a difference possibly HLA-related. Lesional scalp displayed greater clonality than normal scalp, most notably in alopecia totalis/universalis. In scalp samples, resident alphabeta T cells of normal skin are also sequenced.

This clone was found a few times. Its antigen remains unidentified. Gene names refer to mouse genes. The read is 4 residues too short to cover the CDR3 end, so that end is filled in from the germline J gene. The authors extracted RNA and reverse transcribed it into cDNA as the sequencing template. Clones were sequenced by immunoSEQ multiplex PCR, and TCRdb holds only the in-frame ones, with some missing. The sample offers more than 250,000 clones and no singletons, the top ten holding 0.9% to 1.5%. The authors sorted pooled cutaneous lymph node cells using CD4, CD8alpha, NKG2D, NKG2ACE and other markers. CDR1 NNHDY and CDR2 SYVADS come from the germline V gene. The CDR3 length is 14 residues. V gave up 4 bases and J gave up 0 bases, with 9 bases separating them.

Sequences were obtained from CD4+ T cells sorted from a lymph node. The chain is built from TRBV13-3 and TRBJ2-4; D is unclear. This TCR was sampled from a C3H/HeJ mouse with alopecia areata. The MHC haplotype of this mouse line is H2-k. The CDR3 here is CASSYRISQNTLYF. The CDR3 bases that were read are TGTGCCAGCAGTTACAGAATTAGTCAAAAC.